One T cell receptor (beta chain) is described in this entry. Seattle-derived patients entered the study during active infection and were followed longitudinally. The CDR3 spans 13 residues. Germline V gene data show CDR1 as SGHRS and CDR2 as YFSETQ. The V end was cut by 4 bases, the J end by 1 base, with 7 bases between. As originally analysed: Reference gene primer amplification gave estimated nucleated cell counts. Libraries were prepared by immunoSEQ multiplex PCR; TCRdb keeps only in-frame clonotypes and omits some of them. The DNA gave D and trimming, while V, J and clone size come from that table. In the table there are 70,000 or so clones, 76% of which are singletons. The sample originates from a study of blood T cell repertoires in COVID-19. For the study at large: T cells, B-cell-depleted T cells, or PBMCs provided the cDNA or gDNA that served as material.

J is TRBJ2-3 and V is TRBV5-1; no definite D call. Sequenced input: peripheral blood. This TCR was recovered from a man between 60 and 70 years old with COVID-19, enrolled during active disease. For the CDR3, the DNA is TGCGCCAGCAGCGAACAAGGCACAGATACGCAGTATTTT. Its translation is CASSEQGTDTQYF.